These 9 T cell receptor beta chains share one sample of origin, sequenced in a study of graft-versus-host responses after intestinal transplantation (dated by TCRdb to about 2021). Explained via the paper, the time point label denotes: cells obtained before transplantation from donor or recipient. In the mixed lymphocyte reactions, about 200,000 CFSE-labeled pre-transplant responders were plated with about 200,000 irradiated violet-dye-labeled stimulators and cultured for 6 days. Library construction relied on the immunoSEQ multiplex PCR assay. Entries here come from immuneACCESS through TCRdb and include only in-frame sequences with V and J called. Some clones fail to appear in such tables; in the studies checked, an unresolved V gene covers under half of the shortfall, and the cause of the remainder is unknown. In this sample the table shows around 5,100 clones, around 26% of which occur a single time. The ten largest clones represent around 23% of the sample.

The sample here was alloreactive CD8+ T cells from a mixed lymphocyte reaction culture, taken before transplantation. Interpreted using the paper, the cell subset or site label stands for: CFSE-low proliferating T cells sorted from roughly six-day pre-transplant mixed lymphocyte reaction (GvH or HvG direction). These receptors came from a human patient who was an organ donor for intestinal transplantation.

This clone was seen a few times. The chain recombines TRBV14 with TRBJ2-1, with 15 bases lining up with TRBD2. The CDR3 is 19 residues long. Germline CDR1 and CDR2: SGHDN and FVKESK. J was trimmed by 4 bases and V by 3 bases; bases with no gene match: 10. The CDR3 protein is CASSQGLAGGFRPYNEQFF. CDR3 DNA sequence: TGTGCCAGCAGCCAGGGACTAGCGGGGGGTTTCCGACCTTACAATGAGCAGTTCTTC.

V and J are TRBV14 and TRBJ2-2; tentatively, D is TRBD1 (6 bases). The CDR3 spans 16 residues. V lost 2 bases to trimming and J lost 4 bases, with 14 bases between them. Germline V gives CDR1 SGHDN, CDR2 FVKESK. CDR3 in DNA: TGTGCCAGCAGCCAACCGGGACACACAGTCACCGGGGAGCTGTTTTTT. It encodes CASSQPGHTVTGELFF.

This clone was seen only a few times. V and J are TRBV7-2 and TRBJ2-5; D uncertain. In germline, CDR1 is SGHTA, CDR2 FQGNSA. The CDR3 is made up of 13 amino acids. Trimming removed 2 bases at V and 4 bases at J, with 8 bases between. The CDR3 spells CASSLQVRETQYF. CDR3 coding DNA: TGTGCCAGCAGCTTACAGGTTCGAGAGACCCAGTACTTC.

This clone has just a few counts. The chain has TRBV28 and TRBJ2-1; D possibly corresponds to TRBD2 (6 bases). CDR3 size: 18 residues. Trimming took off 2 bases at V and 1 base at J, with 18 bases between the two ends. The germline CDR1 and CDR2 sequences are MDHEN and SYDVKM. CDR3 nucleotides: TGTGCCAGCAGTTTACCCCCCTCGGCTGGGAGGTCCTACAATGAGCAGTTCTTC. Its translation: CASSLPPSAGRSYNEQFF.

This chain uses TRBV7-6 with TRBJ2-7; TRBD2 matches 9 bases. Trimming removed 1 base from V and 5 bases from J; junction bases left unmatched: 3. Per germline, CDR1 SGHVS and CDR2 FNYEAQ. This CDR3 spans 14 amino acids. CDR3 in amino acids: CASSLGGGADEQYV. CDR3 in DNA: TGTGCCAGCAGCTTAGGCGGGGGGGCCGACGAGCAGTACGTC.

By share of the sample, this clone is medium-sized (0.01 to 0.1%). This chain connects TRBV19 to TRBJ2-1; D is ambiguous. The V end was cut by 5 bases, the J end by 0 bases, with 11 bases between. The CDR3 extends over 15 amino acids. Germline V lookup: CDR1 LNHDA, CDR2 SQIVND (reference sequence). The CDR3 region has the DNA TGTGCCAGTAGTTGGAGCTCAAGCTCCTACAATGAGCAGTTCTTC. Translation: CASSWSSSSYNEQFF.

The chain has TRBV27 and TRBJ2-1; TRBD1 aligns across 7 bases. There are 16 residues in the CDR3. The trim removed 7 bases at V and 3 bases at J, leaving 12 bases unmatched. Germline CDR1 and CDR2: MNHEY and SMNVEV (reference sequence). In DNA form, the CDR3 reads TGTGCCAGCAATAAGCACGGGACAGAACTCTACAATGAGCAGTTCTTC. Protein sequence: CASNKHGTELYNEQFF.

This chain joins TRBV9 and TRBJ2-1; 13 nucleotides line up with TRBD2. There are 18 residues in the CDR3. Germline loops: CDR1 SGDLS, CDR2 YYNGEE. J lost 15 bases, V lost 0 bases, and 18 bases had no gene match. In DNA form, the CDR3 reads TGTGCCAGCAGCGTAGATTTAACTAGCGGGGGGGCTGTTCCTTTACTGTTCTTC. This sequence encodes CASSVDLTSGGAVPLLFF.

CDR3 DNA: TGTGCCAGCTCACCCGCCGGGACAGGGAGCTATGGCTACACCTTC. It translates to CASSPAGTGSYGYTF. This sequence joins TRBV18 and TRBJ1-2; 9 nucleotides line up with TRBD1. The length of the CDR3 is 15 residues. The germline CDR1 and CDR2 sequences are KGHSH and LQKENI. Trimming removed 3 bases from V and 4 bases from J; junction bases left unmatched: 6.